This TCR beta chain was retrieved from a study of T cell repertoires in cytomegalovirus infection. About the research overall: Recently identified HLA-C-restricted CMV epitopes were among the peptides used.

With respect to this clonotype: Its cognate antigen is unknown.

Study results and caveats: Carriage of CMV together with the relevant HLA was identifiable through cumulative public TCR beta family frequency. Ex vivo, HLA-C-restricted CMV-specific TCR beta clonotypes prevailed over the rest of the response.

TCRdb recomputed calls from the reads with MiXCR, one row per CDR3 protein. The table has some 350,000 distinct CDR3 sequences, roughly 36% seen once; the top ten hold approximately 13%. V dropped 6 bases and J dropped 1 base, with 5 bases sitting between them. CDR1 MNHEY and CDR2 SVGAGI come from the germline V gene. The CDR3 length is 12 residues. This specimen was cultured PBMCs, taken from culture after CMV antigen stimulation. This chain uses TRBV6-5 with TRBJ2-3; D unresolved. This receptor was taken from a human donor in good health (CMV status not recorded). Some clones in this sample may be carry-over from other donors' samples. CDR3 residues: CASRSGTDTQYF. The CDR3, as DNA: TGTGCCAGCAGAAGCGGCACAGATACGCAGTATTTT.